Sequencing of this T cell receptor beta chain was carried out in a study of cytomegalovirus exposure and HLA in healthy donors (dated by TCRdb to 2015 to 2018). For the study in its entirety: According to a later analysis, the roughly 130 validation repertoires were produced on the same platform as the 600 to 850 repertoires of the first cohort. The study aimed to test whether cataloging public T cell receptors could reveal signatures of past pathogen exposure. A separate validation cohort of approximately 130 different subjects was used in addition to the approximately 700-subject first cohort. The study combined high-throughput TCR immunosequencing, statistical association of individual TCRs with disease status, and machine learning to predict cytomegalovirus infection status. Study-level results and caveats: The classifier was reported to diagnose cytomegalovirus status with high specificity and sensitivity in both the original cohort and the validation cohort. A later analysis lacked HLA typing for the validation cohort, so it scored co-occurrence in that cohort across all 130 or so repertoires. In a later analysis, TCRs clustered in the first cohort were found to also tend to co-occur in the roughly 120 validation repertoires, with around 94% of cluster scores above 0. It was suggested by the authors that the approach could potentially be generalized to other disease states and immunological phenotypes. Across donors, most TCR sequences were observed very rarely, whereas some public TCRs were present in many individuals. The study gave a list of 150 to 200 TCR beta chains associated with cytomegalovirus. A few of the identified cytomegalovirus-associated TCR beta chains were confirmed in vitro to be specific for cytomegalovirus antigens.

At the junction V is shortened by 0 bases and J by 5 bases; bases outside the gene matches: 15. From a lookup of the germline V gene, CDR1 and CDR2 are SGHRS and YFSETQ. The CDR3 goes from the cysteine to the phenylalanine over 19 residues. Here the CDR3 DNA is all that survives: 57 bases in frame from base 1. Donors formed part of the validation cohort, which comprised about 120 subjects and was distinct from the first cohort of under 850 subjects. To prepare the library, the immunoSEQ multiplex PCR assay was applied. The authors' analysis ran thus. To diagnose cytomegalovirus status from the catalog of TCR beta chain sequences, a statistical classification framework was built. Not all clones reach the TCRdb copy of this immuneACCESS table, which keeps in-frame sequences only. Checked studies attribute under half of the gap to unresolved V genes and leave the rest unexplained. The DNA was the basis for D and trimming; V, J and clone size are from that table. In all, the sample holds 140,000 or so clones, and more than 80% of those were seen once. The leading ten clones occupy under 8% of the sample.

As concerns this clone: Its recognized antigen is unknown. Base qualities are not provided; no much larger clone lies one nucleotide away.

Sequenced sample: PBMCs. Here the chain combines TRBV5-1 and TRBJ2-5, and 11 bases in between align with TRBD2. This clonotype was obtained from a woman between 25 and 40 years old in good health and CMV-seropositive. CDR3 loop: CASSLAMLAGGGGRETQYF. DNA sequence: TGCGCCAGCAGCTTGGCTATGCTAGCGGGAGGAGGGGGCCGGGAGACCCAGTACTTC.